The 6 T cell receptor beta chains reported below all come from one sample, sequenced in a study of beta chain features in type 1 diabetes (dated by TCRdb to the late 2010s). The library relied on the immunoSEQ multiplex PCR assay. The High Capacity cDNA Reverse Transcription Kit was used to reverse transcribe all of the isolated RNA, meaning that expressed TCRB transcripts were what got sequenced. Imported from immuneACCESS, the table was reduced by TCRdb to in-frame sequences with V and J called. These copies leave out some clones; in studies compared against another copy, an unresolved V gene accounts for under half, and the cause of the remainder is not known. The sample profile shows roughly 400,000 clones; over 13% of them were found once. Approximately 0.019% of the sample belongs to the ten largest clones. The sequenced material came from naive CD4+ T cells from blood. The cell subset or site label of this sample denotes: true naive CD4+ T cells. These receptors were taken from a woman aged 18-29 years in good health.

This clone was picked up a small number of times. The rearrangement links TRBV18 to TRBJ1-2, with D tentatively TRBD1 (5 bases). The CDR3 has 15 amino acids. V dropped 3 bases and J dropped 3 bases, with 14 bases sitting between them. CDR1 is KGHSH, CDR2 LQKENI, per germline. The CDR3 sequence is CASSPVRGGDYGYTF. The CDR3 DNA reads as TGTGCCAGCTCACCGGTTAGGGGAGGCGACTATGGCTACACCTTC.

A few counts support this clone. The chain recombines TRBV18 with TRBJ1-2, with 9 bases identical to TRBD1. There are 17 residues in the CDR3. Germline assignment: CDR1 KGHSH and CDR2 LQKENI. V shed 3 bases, J shed 3 bases, and the junction held 11 bases outside the gene matches. The CDR3 reads CASSPYGQGRMDYGYTF. The DNA for the CDR3 is TGTGCCAGCTCACCTTACGGACAGGGGAGAATGGACTATGGCTACACCTTC. Full variable domain (rest looked up from reference TRBV18 and TRBJ1-2): NAGVMQNPRHLVRRRGQEARLRCSPMKGHSHVYWYRQLPEEGLKFMVYLQKENIIDESGMPKERFSAEFPKEGPSILRIQQVVRGDSAAYFCASSPYGQGRMDYGYTFGSGTRLTVV.

This clone appeared a few times. The chain links TRBV11-1 to TRBJ1-4, with TRBD1 as a possible D gene (5 bases). Germline CDR1 SGHAT, CDR2 FQDESV (reference sequence). The length of the CDR3 is 13 residues. The V end lost 3 bases, the J end lost 10 bases, and 12 bases lay between the germline ends. CDR3 amino acids: CASSFSGTGKLFF. As DNA, the CDR3 is TGTGCCAGCAGCTTCTCCGGGACTGGAAAACTGTTTTTT.

CDR3 bases: TGTGCCAGCAGTTCCATCAGCGGGAGGGTCTCCTACGAGCAGTACTTC. Encoded protein: CASSSISGRVSYEQYF. The V gene is TRBV6-5, the J gene TRBJ2-7; TRBD2 agrees at 10 bases. The CDR3 spans 16 residues. Per germline, CDR1 MNHEY and CDR2 SVGAGI. V lost 4 bases, J lost 0 bases, and 6 bases stayed unmatched.

V is TRBV6-5 and J is TRBJ1-1; D is ambiguous. Germline V CDR1 and CDR2: MNHEY, SVGAGI. The germline V and J ends were trimmed by 2 bases and 0 bases, with 10 bases remaining between them. The CDR3 is 15 residues long. As DNA, the CDR3 is TGTGCCAGCAGTTACAGCACAGCAATGAACACTGAAGCTTTCTTT. Translated, it gives CASSYSTAMNTEAFF.

This clone was counted a few times. The chain employs TRBV6-1 and TRBJ2-1, with 8 nucleotides matching TRBD2. The CDR3 contains 15 residues. Germline V CDR1 and CDR2: MNHNS, SASEGT. The J segment lost 7 bases and the V segment lost 8 bases, leaving 13 bases of the junction unmatched. CDR3 sequence (DNA): TGTGCCAGCCCCGGCCCAGCGGGAGCCCCGAATGAGCAGTTCTTC. Translated, it gives CASPGPAGAPNEQFF.